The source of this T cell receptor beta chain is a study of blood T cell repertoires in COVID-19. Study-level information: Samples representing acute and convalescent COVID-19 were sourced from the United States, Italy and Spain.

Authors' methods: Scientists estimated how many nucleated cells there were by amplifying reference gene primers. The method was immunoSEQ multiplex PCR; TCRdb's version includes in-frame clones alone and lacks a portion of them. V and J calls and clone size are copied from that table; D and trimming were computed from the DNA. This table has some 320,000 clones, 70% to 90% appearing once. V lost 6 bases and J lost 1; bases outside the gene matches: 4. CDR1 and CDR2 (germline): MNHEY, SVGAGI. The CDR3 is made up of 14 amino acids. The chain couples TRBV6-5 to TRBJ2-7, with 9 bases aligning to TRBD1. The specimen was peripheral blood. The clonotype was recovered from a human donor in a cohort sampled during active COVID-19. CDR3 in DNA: TGTGCCAGCAGGACAGGGGGAATTTCCTACGAGCAGTACTTC. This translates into CASRTGGISYEQYF.